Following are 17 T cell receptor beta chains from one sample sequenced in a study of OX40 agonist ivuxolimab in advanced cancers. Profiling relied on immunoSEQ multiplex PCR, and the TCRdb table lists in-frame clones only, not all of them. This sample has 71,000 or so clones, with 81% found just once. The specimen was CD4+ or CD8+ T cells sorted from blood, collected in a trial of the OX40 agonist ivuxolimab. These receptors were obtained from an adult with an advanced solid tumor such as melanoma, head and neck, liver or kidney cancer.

The CDR3 nucleotides are TGTGCCAGCAGTGCTAATTTTGGTACGCAGTATTTT. This sequence encodes CASSANFGTQYF. This sequence joins TRBV6-1 and TRBJ2-3; D unresolved. V was cut by 4 bases and J by 8 bases, with 10 bases left in between. This CDR3 spans 12 amino acids. Germline values: CDR1 MNHNS, CDR2 SASEGT.

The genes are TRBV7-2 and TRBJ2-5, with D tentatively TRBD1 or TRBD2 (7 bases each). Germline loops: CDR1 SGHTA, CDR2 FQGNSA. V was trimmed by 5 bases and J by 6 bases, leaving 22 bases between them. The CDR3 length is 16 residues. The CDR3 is CASSRRLAGGGKTQYF. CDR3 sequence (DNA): TGTGCCAGCAGCCGCCGACTGGCAGGGGGGGGAAAGACCCAGTACTTC.

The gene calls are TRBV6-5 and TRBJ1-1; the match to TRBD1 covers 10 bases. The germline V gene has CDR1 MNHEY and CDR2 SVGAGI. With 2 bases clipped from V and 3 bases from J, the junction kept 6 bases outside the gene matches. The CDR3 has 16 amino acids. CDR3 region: CASSYGTGERDTEAFF. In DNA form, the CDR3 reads TGTGCCAGCAGTTACGGGACAGGGGAGCGAGACACTGAAGCTTTCTTT.

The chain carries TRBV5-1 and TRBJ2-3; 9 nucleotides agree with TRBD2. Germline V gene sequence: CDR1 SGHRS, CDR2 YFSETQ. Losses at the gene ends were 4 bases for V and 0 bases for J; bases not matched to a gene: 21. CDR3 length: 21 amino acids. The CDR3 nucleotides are TGCGCCAGCAGCGAACCCGGGGCGACGGGGGGGCTAGCGGGGAGCACAGATACGCAGTATTTT. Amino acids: CASSEPGATGGLAGSTDTQYF.

Here the CDR3 reads CASSYSQGLGYEQYF. CDR3 DNA: TGTGCCAGCAGTTACTCCCAGGGTCTCGGCTACGAGCAGTACTTC. The chain has TRBV6-6 and TRBJ2-7, with a possible D match to TRBD1 (5 bases). Trimming removed 0 bases at V and 3 bases at J, with 12 bases between. The V gene's germline CDR1 is MNHNY and CDR2 SVGAGI (reference sequence). CDR3 size: 15 residues.

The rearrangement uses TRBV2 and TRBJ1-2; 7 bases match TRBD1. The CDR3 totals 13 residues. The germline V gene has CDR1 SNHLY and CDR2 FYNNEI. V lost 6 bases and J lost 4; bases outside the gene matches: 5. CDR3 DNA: TGTGCCAGCAGCAGGGACAGCGTCTATGGCTACACCTTC. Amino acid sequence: CASSRDSVYGYTF.

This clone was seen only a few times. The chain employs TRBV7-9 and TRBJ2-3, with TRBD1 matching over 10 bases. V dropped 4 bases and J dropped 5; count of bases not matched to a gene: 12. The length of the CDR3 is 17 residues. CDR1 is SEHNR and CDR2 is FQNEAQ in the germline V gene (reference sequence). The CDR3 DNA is TGTGCCAGCAGCTCCAGAACCCCGGGACAGGGGTTAGATACGCAGTATTTT. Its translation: CASSSRTPGQGLDTQYF.

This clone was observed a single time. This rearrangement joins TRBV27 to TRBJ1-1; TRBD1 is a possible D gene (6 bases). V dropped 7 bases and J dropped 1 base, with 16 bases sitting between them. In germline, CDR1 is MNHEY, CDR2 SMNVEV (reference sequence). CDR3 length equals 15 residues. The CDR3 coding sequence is TGTGCCAGCACCCCACTGGGGGCCTCGAACACTGAAGCTTTCTTT. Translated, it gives CASTPLGASNTEAFF.

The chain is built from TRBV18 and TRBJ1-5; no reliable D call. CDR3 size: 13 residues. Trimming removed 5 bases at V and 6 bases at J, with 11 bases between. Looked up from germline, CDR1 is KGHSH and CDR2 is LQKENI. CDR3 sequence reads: CASSESGSQPQHF. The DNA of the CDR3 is TGTGCCAGCTCAGAGTCCGGGAGTCAGCCCCAGCATTTT. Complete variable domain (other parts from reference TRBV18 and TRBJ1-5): NAGVMQNPRHLVRRRGQEARLRCSPMKGHSHVYWYRQLPEEGLKFMVYLQKENIIDESGMPKERFSAEFPKEGPSILRIQQVVRGDSAAYFCASSESGSQPQHFGDGTRLSIL.

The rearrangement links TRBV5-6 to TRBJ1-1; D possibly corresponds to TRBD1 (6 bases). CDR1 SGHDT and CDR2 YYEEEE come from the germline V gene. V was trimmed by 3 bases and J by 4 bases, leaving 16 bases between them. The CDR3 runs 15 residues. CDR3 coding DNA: TGTGCCAGCAGCTCGGTACAGGGTTGGGGCACTGAAGCTTTCTTT. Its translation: CASSSVQGWGTEAFF.

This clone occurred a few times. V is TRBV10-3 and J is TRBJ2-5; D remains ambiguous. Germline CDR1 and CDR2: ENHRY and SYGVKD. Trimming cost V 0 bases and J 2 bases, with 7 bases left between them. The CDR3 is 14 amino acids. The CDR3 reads CAISESLGQETQYF. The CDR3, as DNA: TGTGCCATCAGTGAGTCACTCGGGCAAGAGACCCAGTACTTC.

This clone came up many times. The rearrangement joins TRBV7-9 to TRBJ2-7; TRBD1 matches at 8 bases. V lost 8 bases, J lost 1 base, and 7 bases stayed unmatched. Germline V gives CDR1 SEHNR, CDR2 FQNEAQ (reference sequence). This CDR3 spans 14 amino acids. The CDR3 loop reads CASVMTGVSYEQYF. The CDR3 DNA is TGTGCCAGCGTCATGACAGGGGTTTCCTACGAGCAGTACTTC.

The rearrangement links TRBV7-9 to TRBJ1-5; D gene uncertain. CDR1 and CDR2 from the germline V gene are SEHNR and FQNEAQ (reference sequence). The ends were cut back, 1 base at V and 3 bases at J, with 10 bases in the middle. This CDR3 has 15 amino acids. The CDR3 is CASSLEWRDNQPQHF. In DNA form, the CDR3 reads TGTGCCAGCAGCTTAGAGTGGCGGGACAATCAGCCCCAGCATTTT.

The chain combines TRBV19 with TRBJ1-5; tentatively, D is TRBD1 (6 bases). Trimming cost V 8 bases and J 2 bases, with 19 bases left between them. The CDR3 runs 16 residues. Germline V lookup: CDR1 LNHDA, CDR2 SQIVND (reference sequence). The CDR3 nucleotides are TGTGCCAGTGGCCCATGGGGGGCTAGTGGCAATCAGCCCCAGCATTTT. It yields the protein CASGPWGASGNQPQHF.

The CDR3, as DNA: TGTGCCAGCAGCTTAGGGGGCGCGTACACTGAAGCTTTCTTT. This sequence encodes CASSLGGAYTEAFF. This chain links TRBV7-9 with TRBJ1-1; the D gene is possibly TRBD1 (5 bases). CDR3 length: 14 residues. V was trimmed by 1 base and J by 3 bases, leaving 9 bases between them. CDR1 and CDR2 (germline): SEHNR, FQNEAQ (reference sequence). Drawing the rest from reference TRBV7-9 and TRBJ1-1, the complete variable domain is DTGVSQNPRHKITKRGQNVTFRCDPISEHNRLYWYRQTLGQGPEFLTYFQNEAQLEKSRLLSDRFSAERPKGSFSTLEIQRTEQGDSAMYLCASSLGGAYTEAFFGQGTRLTVV.

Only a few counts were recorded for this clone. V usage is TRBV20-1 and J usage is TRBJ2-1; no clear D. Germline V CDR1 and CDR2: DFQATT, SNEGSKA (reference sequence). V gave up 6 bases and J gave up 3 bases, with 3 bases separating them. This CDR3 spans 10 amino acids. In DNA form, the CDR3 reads TGCAGTGCGTACTACAATGAGCAGTTCTTC. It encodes CSAYYNEQFF.

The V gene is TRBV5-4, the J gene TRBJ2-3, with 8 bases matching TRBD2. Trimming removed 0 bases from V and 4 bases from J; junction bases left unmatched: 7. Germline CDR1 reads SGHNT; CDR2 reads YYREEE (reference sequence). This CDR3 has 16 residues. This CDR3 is CASSLVSGVDADTQYF. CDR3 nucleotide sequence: TGTGCCAGCAGCTTGGTTAGCGGGGTGGACGCAGATACGCAGTATTTT.